This entry features one T cell receptor (beta chain) sequence. Its cognate antigen has yet to be identified. Nothing much larger sits one base from this clone, and base qualities are not available. V drops 1 base and J drops 7 bases, leaving 1 base in between. The CDR1 and CDR2 encoded by the germline V gene (reference sequence) are SEHNR and FQNEAQ. From its cysteine to its phenylalanine, the CDR3 spans 10 amino acids. Of the read, only the CDR3 DNA is kept; its 30 bases are in frame from base 1. The sample comes from a study of T cell responses to AZD1222 COVID-19 vaccine (dated by TCRdb to about 2021). Some background on the complete study: AZD1222 recipients given second doses at about 4 weeks or at about 12 weeks were pooled, since spike-specific TCR depth and breadth were not found to differ between the two schedules. Trial participants were enrolled by age into 18-55, 56-69 and 70-plus year subgroups, with roughly 150, 30 and 60 TCR-sequenced participants respectively. TCR sequencing was performed for 230 to 250 trial participants, of whom some 200 were given two doses of AZD1222 and 26 were given two doses of MenACWY control vaccine. The investigation overall reported the following: Conclusions about previously exposed vaccinees are limited because only 6 or 7 AZD1222 recipients were SARS-CoV-2 seropositive at baseline. The whole spike protein was spanned by vaccine-associated CD4 TCRs, and dominant responses were seen in regions 160-218 and 743-854. Reportedly, close to half of the unique spike-specific TCRs recognized epitopes lying outside the regions that are mutated in the B.1.351 and B.1.1.7 variants. Participants were mostly white British and included more females than males, and it was suggested by the authors that clonal diversity may have been underestimated. Because no day 14 peak-response samples were available, the repertoires could be characterized only after the peak T cell response. In the small 56-69-year group, the increase in depth fell short of significance, most likely because of low power. A significant rise in spike-specific TCR breadth and depth was observed after two AZD1222 doses relative to day 0 and relative to MenACWY recipients.

The CDR3 regions of human TCRbeta chains were analyzed by immunosequencing. The paper's processing steps were these. Repertoire TCRs were matched against a reference library of SARS-CoV-2-specific TCRs generated with the MIRA antigen-specificity platform. Breadth was defined as the fraction of unique TCRs that were SARS-CoV-2-associated, and depth was defined as the fraction of total T cells that were SARS-CoV-2-associated. Using the MIRA data, each spike-specific TCR was mapped to the spike region that the TCR reacts to and placed in a CD4 or CD8 class. Log10-transformed breadth and depth values were compared by one-way ANOVA with Sidak's multiple comparisons tests. As stored in TCRdb, this immuneACCESS dataset retains in-frame rearrangements with V and J assigned. A fraction of the clones does not appear; measured against another copy, unresolved V genes explain less than half of the discrepancy, and the remainder lacks a known reason. That table is the source of V, J and clone size, and D and trimming were worked out from the DNA. This sample lists approximately 140,000 clones; around 90% were detected once. The ten largest make up roughly 2.8% of the sample.

The sample's time point label is to be understood as: baseline before first vaccination. Samples from vaccinated people were obtained from the UK trials COV001 and COV002, which included a single-blind randomized controlled phase 2/3 trial of AZD1222 (ChAdOx1 nCoV-19) in healthy adults. For TCRbeta chain sequencing, PBMC samples from trial participants were taken at day 0 and at day 28 after the second dose. This receptor was taken from an adult in good health. The source material was peripheral blood, sampled on day 0 of AZD1222 vaccination. The rearranged segments are TRBV7-9 and TRBJ1-2; too little of a D gene remains to name it. The nucleotide sequence reads as follows: TGTGCCAGCAGCTTAGGTGGCTACACCTTC. Translated, it reads CASSLGGYTF.